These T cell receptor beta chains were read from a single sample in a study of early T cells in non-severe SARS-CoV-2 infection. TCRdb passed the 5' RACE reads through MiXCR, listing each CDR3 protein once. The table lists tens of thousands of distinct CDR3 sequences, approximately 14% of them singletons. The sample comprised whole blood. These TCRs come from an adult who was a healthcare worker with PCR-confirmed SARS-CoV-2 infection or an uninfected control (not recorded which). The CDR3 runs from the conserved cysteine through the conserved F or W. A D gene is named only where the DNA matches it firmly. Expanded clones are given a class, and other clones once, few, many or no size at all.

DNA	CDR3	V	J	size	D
TGTGCCAGCAGTTACCAGGCGGGGGGAGCAGATACGCAGTATTTT	CASSYQAGGADTQYF	TRBV6-5	TRBJ2-3	NA	TRBD2
TGCGCCAGCCCGACTCTCACCTACGAGCAGTACTTC	CASPTLTYEQYF	TRBV5-1	TRBJ2-7	NA	NA
TGTGCCAGCAGGGGGGGAGCCGGGGAGCTGTTTTTT	CASRGGAGELFF	TRBV4-2	TRBJ2-2	many	NA
TGTGCCAGCAGCCAGAGTAGGGCGACTTATGTAGCGGGGGCAGAACACAATGAGCAGTTCTTC	CASSQSRATYVAGAEHNEQFF	TRBV3-1	TRBJ2-1	NA	TRBD2
TGTGCCAGCAGTGAATATGAGGTCGGGGACACTGAAGCTTTCTTT	CASSEYEVGDTEAFF	TRBV25-1	TRBJ1-1	NA	NA
TGCAGTGCTAGAGGGCTAGCGGGTGCGTCCTACGAGCAGTACTTC	CSARGLAGASYEQYF	TRBV20-1	TRBJ2-7	NA	TRBD2
TGTGCCAGCAGCCCGACAGGGGGCGAGCCCTACGAGCAGTACTTC	CASSPTGGEPYEQYF	TRBV28	TRBJ2-7	NA	TRBD1
TGCAGTGTTTTTCAGACAGGGTCCTACGAGCAGTACTTC	CSVFQTGSYEQYF	TRBV20-1	TRBJ2-7	few	TRBD1
TGTGCCAGCAGAAGTGGGACAGCTGAAGCTTTCTTT	CASRSGTAEAFF	TRBV6-5	TRBJ1-1	NA	TRBD1
TGTGCCAGCAGATCAGGGTATAGCAATCAGCCCCAGCATTTT	CASRSGYSNQPQHF	TRBV6-5	TRBJ1-5	few	NA
TGTGCCAGCAGTGAAACTCACGAGCAGTACTTC	CASSETHEQYF	TRBV2	TRBJ2-7	many	NA
TGTGCCAGCAGTTACGTGTCGGGGTACGAGCAGTACTTC	CASSYVSGYEQYF	TRBV6-2/TRBV6-3	TRBJ2-7	few	NA
TGTGCCAGCAGCTCGGGACTAGCTTCCGAGCAGTACTTC	CASSSGLASEQYF	TRBV28	TRBJ2-7	NA	TRBD2
TGTGCCAGCAGCTTAGCGACCGGGACAGGGAACTATGGCTACACCTTC	CASSLATGTGNYGYTF	TRBV11-2	TRBJ1-2	many	TRBD1
TGTGCCAGCAAACGGGCCATGGATACGCAGTATTTT	CASKRAMDTQYF	TRBV6-6	TRBJ2-3	few	NA
TGTGCCAGCAGCGTAGTCAGCGGGTTAACCTACAATGAGCAGTTCTTC	CASSVVSGLTYNEQFF	TRBV9	TRBJ2-1	few	NA
TGTGCCAGCAGCGCCGACCAAAACGAGCAGTACTTC	CASSADQNEQYF	TRBV9	TRBJ2-7	few	NA
TGTGCCAGCAGCAAAGCTCGTACCTTC	CASSKARTF	TRBV21-1	TRBJ1-2	NA	NA
TGCAGCGTGGCCGGGACTAGTACCAATGAGCAGTTCTTC	CSVAGTSTNEQFF	TRBV29-1	TRBJ2-1	NA	TRBD2
TGTGCCAGCAGCGTAGGGTCGCTGGAGCAGTTCTTC	CASSVGSLEQFF	TRBV9	TRBJ2-1	NA	NA
TGCGCCAGCAGCTTGGGGACTAGCGTGAACACCGGGGAGCTGTTTTTT	CASSLGTSVNTGELFF	TRBV5-1	TRBJ2-2	few	TRBD2
TGTGCCAGCAGTCCCGGGAACCGGGCCCAAGAGACCCAGTACTTC	CASSPGNRAQETQYF	TRBV12-3/TRBV12-4	TRBJ2-5	few	NA
TGCAGCGTTGAAGATGCGGGCGGGAGCGACTACGAGCAGTACTTC	CSVEDAGGSDYEQYF	TRBV29-1	TRBJ2-7	NA	TRBD2
TGTGCCAGTAGCCCGGGCCTCCTAAGACCGCACGGCTACACCTTC	CASSPGLLRPHGYTF	TRBV19	TRBJ1-2	NA	NA
TGCAGCGTTGAAGGGCACCGGAGGCGGAACACTGAAGCTTTCTTT	CSVEGHRRRNTEAFF	TRBV29-1	TRBJ1-1	NA	NA
TGTGCCAGCAGCAAAGCGCGGACTAGCGGGACGAGCTCCTACGAGCAGTACTTC	CASSKARTSGTSSYEQYF	TRBV21-1	TRBJ2-7	few	NA
TGTGCCAGCGAGAACAGGGACTTC	CASENRDF	TRBV7-9	TRBJ2-6	NA	NA
TGTGCCAGCAATACAGGACCTGAGCAGTTCTTC	CASNTGPEQFF	TRBV28	TRBJ2-1	few	NA
TGTGCCAGCAGTGGACAGGGTGGATACAATGAGCAGTTCTTC	CASSGQGGYNEQFF	TRBV2	TRBJ2-1	NA	TRBD1
TGTGCCAGCAGGGGACTAGCCAGTGACGCCGGGGAGCTGTTTTTT	CASRGLASDAGELFF	TRBV2	TRBJ2-2	few	TRBD2
TGTGCCAGCAGCGGAGGGTCCTATAATTCACCCCTCCACTTT	CASSGGSYNSPLHF	TRBV9	TRBJ1-6	NA	NA